This T cell receptor (beta chain) comes out of a study of T-cell reconstitution after alpha-beta-depleted transplantation in children. This CDR3 has 17 amino acids. The germline CDR1 and CDR2 sequences are DFQATT and SNEGSKA (reference sequence). The junction had 9 bases not matched to a gene; V was cut back by 3 bases and J by 1 base. Using unique molecular identifiers, the investigators prepared the TCRbeta library. TCRdb ran MiXCR on the PCR reads and lists one entry per CDR3 protein. The top ten clones hold more than 2% of a sample with about 500,000 distinct CDR3 sequences, approximately 32% of them seen once.

The receptor comes from a human donor who donated a stem cell graft to a child with aplastic anemia. The gene calls are TRBV20-1 and TRBJ2-1; TRBD2 matches at 10 bases. The sample was PBMCs from the stem cell graft donor, taken from the stem cell graft. In DNA, the CDR3 is TGCAGTGCTAGCCCCCTTACGACTAGCGGGTCCTACAATGAGCAGTTCTTC. Translating it yields CSASPLTTSGSYNEQFF.